The 29 T cell receptor beta chains below come from one sample, sequenced in a study of blood T cell repertoires in COVID-19. Produced via immunoSEQ multiplex PCR; TCRdb's table is partial and in-frame only. The sample shows 65,000 to 90,000 clones, 65% to 90% of them seen only once. Material: peripheral blood. The receptors here all came from a woman aged 55-70 years with acute or convalescent COVID-19.

This chain uses TRBV9 with TRBJ1-2; no reliable D call. Trimming removed 0 bases at V and 4 bases at J, with 7 bases between. The CDR3 extends over 13 amino acids. In germline, CDR1 is SGDLS, CDR2 YYNGEE. CDR3 coding DNA: TGTGCCAGCAGCGTAGGTGGCCCCTATGGCTACACCTTC. This translates into CASSVGGPYGYTF.

V usage is TRBV12-3 or TRBV12-4 and J usage is TRBJ1-1; D might be TRBD1 (5 bases). This CDR3 is built from 12 residues. The V gene lost 4 bases and the J gene lost 10 bases, with 13 bases spanning the gap. CDR3 coding DNA: TGTGCCAGCAGTTCCCCCGGGGGGAGAGCTTTCTTT. This codes for CASSSPGGRAFF.

This clone has only a few counts. This chain joins TRBV6-5 and TRBJ2-1; TRBD1 matches at 9 bases. Germline-derived CDR1 and CDR2 are MNHEY and SVGAGI. The CDR3 is 15 amino acids. The V gene end was trimmed by 11 bases and the J gene end by 9 bases; junction bases not matched to a gene: 17. CDR3 coding DNA: TGTGCCTTACTGATCGGGACAGGGAGAATGGTTGAGCAGTTCTTC. Translated: CALLIGTGRMVEQFF.

The CDR3 DNA follows: TGCGCCAGCAGCCGGACAGGGGAAAAACTGTTTTTT. This translates into CASSRTGEKLFF. This chain links TRBV5-1 with TRBJ1-4, with 8 bases aligning to TRBD1. Germline CDR1 reads SGHRS; CDR2 reads YFSETQ. With 4 bases clipped from V and 8 bases from J, the junction kept 1 base outside the gene matches. The CDR3 extends over 12 amino acids. Full variable domain (missing parts from reference TRBV5-1 and TRBJ1-4): KAGVTQTPRYLIKTRGQQVTLSCSPISGHRSVSWYQQTPGQGLQFLFEYFSETQRNKGNFPGRFSGRQFSNSRSEMNVSTLELGDSALYLCASSRTGEKLFFGSGTQLSVL.

The rearrangement joins TRBV3-1 (or the pseudogene TRBV3-2) to TRBJ2-7, with 10 bases aligning to TRBD1. V trimming: 3 bases; J trimming: 5 bases; junction bases outside the gene matches: 10. CDR1 LGHDT and CDR2 YNNKEL come from the germline V gene (reference sequence). The CDR3 consists of 16 residues. This CDR3 reads CASSHSADRGRNEQYF. The DNA for the CDR3 is TGTGCCAGCAGCCACTCGGCGGACAGGGGGAGAAACGAGCAGTACTTC.

J is TRBJ1-2 and V is TRBV14; the match to TRBD1 covers 8 bases. The CDR3 covers 13 residues. The V gene's germline CDR1 is SGHDN and CDR2 FVKESK. V was pared by 4 bases and J by 5 bases, with 3 bases of the junction left unmatched. The CDR3, as DNA: TGTGCCAGCAGCCGCGGGACAGGTTATGGCTACACCTTC. Translating it yields CASSRGTGYGYTF. The whole variable domain, remainder taken from reference TRBV14 and TRBJ1-2, is EAGVTQFPSHSVIEKGQTVTLRCDPISGHDNLYWYRRVMGKEIKFLLHFVKESKQDESGMPNNRFLAERTGGTYSTLKVQPAELEDSGVYFCASSRGTGYGYTFGSGTRLTVV.

This rearrangement joins TRBV6-5 to TRBJ1-3; 7 nucleotides agree with TRBD1. The length of the CDR3 is 14 residues. Trimming cost V 7 bases and J 1 base; bases outside gene matches: 4. Germline values: CDR1 MNHEY, CDR2 SVGAGI. The CDR3 reads CASNDRASGNTIYF. In nucleotides, the CDR3 is TGTGCCAGCAACGACAGGGCTTCTGGAAACACCATATATTTT.

The chain couples TRBV3-1 (or the pseudogene TRBV3-2) to TRBJ1-1, with D unresolved. Germline values: CDR1 LGHDT, CDR2 YNNKEL (reference sequence). The V gene lost 5 bases and the J gene lost 5 bases, with 12 bases spanning the gap. CDR3 length: 13 residues. CDR3 sequence (DNA): TGTGCCAGCAGCGAGACACCCGAGACTGAAGCTTTCTTT. Protein product: CASSETPETEAFF.

The chain links TRBV5-1 to TRBJ1-4; D might be TRBD1 (5 bases). V was cut by 0 bases and J by 3 bases, with 9 bases left in between. This CDR3 has 15 residues. Germline CDR1 is SGHRS and CDR2 is YFSETQ. The DNA for the CDR3 is TGCGCCAGCAGCTTGGCCAGGGCGGCTAATGAAAAACTGTTTTTT. This translates into CASSLARAANEKLFF.

The chain uses TRBV2 and TRBJ1-1; the D gene is possibly TRBD1 (6 bases). The V and J ends lost 4 bases and 0 bases respectively, with 6 bases between them. Germline V gene sequence: CDR1 SNHLY, CDR2 FYNNEI. The CDR3 sequence is 13 residues long. CDR3 amino acids: CASSGDMNTEAFF. As DNA, the CDR3 is TGTGCCAGCAGTGGGGACATGAACACTGAAGCTTTCTTT.

The rearrangement links TRBV5-4 to TRBJ2-1, with 8 bases aligning to TRBD1. This CDR3 is built from 14 residues. Trimming took 4 bases from V and 4 from J; bases not matched to a gene: 4. Germline V gene lookup returns CDR1 SGHNT and CDR2 YYREEE (reference sequence). Here the CDR3 DNA reads TGTGCCAGCAGCCGGACAGGGAGGTACAATGAGCAGTTCTTC. Its protein is CASSRTGRYNEQFF.

The V call is TRBV3-1 (or the pseudogene TRBV3-2), the J call TRBJ2-3, with D tentatively TRBD1 (8 bases). The CDR3 covers 14 residues. Germline CDR1 and CDR2: LGHDT and YNNKEL (reference sequence). V was clipped by 5 bases and J by 3 bases, with 12 bases between them. The CDR3 DNA follows: TGTGCCAGCAGCTTACAGGGGGGGACAGATACGCAGTATTTT. Its protein is CASSLQGGTDTQYF.

The chain employs TRBV9 and TRBJ1-2; 8 nucleotides match TRBD1. The V segment lost 3 bases and the J segment 7 bases; nucleotides outside the gene matches: 11. The CDR3 has 15 amino acids. The germline V gene has CDR1 SGDLS and CDR2 YYNGEE. CDR3 residues: CASSERNDRGRGYTF. Here the CDR3 DNA reads TGTGCCAGCAGCGAAAGAAATGACAGGGGACGTGGCTACACCTTC.

V usage is TRBV24-1 and J usage is TRBJ2-6; 9 nucleotides line up with TRBD1. Germline values: CDR1 KGHDR, CDR2 SFDVKD. V lost 5 bases to trimming and J lost 0 bases; unmatched junction nucleotides: 4. The CDR3 length is 17 residues. DNA for the CDR3: TGTGCCACCAGTGGGAGGACAGGGGTCTCTGGGGCCAACGTCCTGACTTTC. Residues: CATSGRTGVSGANVLTF.

The chain recombines TRBV27 with TRBJ1-5; 7 positions match TRBD1. The V gene's germline CDR1 is MNHEY and CDR2 SMNVEV (reference sequence). The ends lost 8 bases at V and 2 bases at J; junction bases unmatched: 6. The CDR3 sequence is 14 residues long. The chain's CDR3 is CASGQGVGNQPQHF. In DNA form, the CDR3 reads TGTGCCAGCGGCCAGGGGGTCGGCAATCAGCCCCAGCATTTT.

CDR3 DNA sequence: TGTGCCAGCAGCCGAGGACTAGGAAGGTCGAATGAGCAGTTCTTC. Protein: CASSRGLGRSNEQFF. The rearrangement joins TRBV6-5 to TRBJ2-1, with 7 bases that match TRBD2. Trimming took 6 bases from V and 7 from J; bases not matched to a gene: 12. The CDR3 covers 15 residues. Germline CDR1 MNHEY, CDR2 SVGAGI.

The chain joins TRBV24-1 to TRBJ2-2, with TRBD2 matching over 7 bases. The germline CDR1 and CDR2 sequences are KGHDR and SFDVKD. CDR3 length: 14 amino acids. J gave up 4 bases and V 9 bases, and 7 bases lay outside the gene matches. This CDR3 reads CATQAAGSTGELFF. CDR3 nucleotides: TGTGCCACCCAAGCAGCGGGGAGCACCGGGGAGCTGTTTTTT.

The chain combines TRBV29-1 with TRBJ1-2; D uncertain. Germline-derived CDR1 and CDR2 are SQVTM and ANQGSEA. V was shortened by 7 bases and J by 8 bases, with 17 bases between the two germline ends. The CDR3 contains 12 residues. DNA of the CDR3: TGCAGCGCCTCCTCCGGGGATCAAGGCTACACCTTC. It is translated as CSASSGDQGYTF.

This chain uses TRBV6-5 with TRBJ2-7; the match to TRBD1 covers 7 bases. The CDR3 has 14 residues. Germline V gives CDR1 MNHEY, CDR2 SVGAGI. Trimming at V came to 2 bases and at J to 3 bases, leaving 4 bases not matched to a gene. The CDR3 region is CASSYKGAVYEQYF. CDR3 DNA: TGTGCCAGCAGTTACAAGGGGGCTGTCTACGAGCAGTACTTC.

This clone was seen more than once but under ten times. The V gene is TRBV5-1, the J gene TRBJ1-2; D uncertain. This CDR3 is 14 amino acids long. Germline-derived CDR1 and CDR2 are SGHRS and YFSETQ. V lost 5 bases and J 2 bases, leaving 13 bases between the germline ends. This CDR3 reads CASRELDGNYGYTF. The CDR3 nucleotides read TGCGCCAGCAGGGAATTAGACGGGAACTATGGCTACACCTTC.

The chain uses TRBV5-4 and TRBJ2-2; D possibly corresponds to TRBD1 (6 bases). Deletions cut 4 bases from V and 5 bases from J, with 12 bases between. From germline, CDR1 is SGHNT and CDR2 YYREEE (reference sequence). CDR3 length: 14 residues. The CDR3 nucleotides are TGTGCCAGCAGCCGGATTACAGGGACCGGGGAGCTGTTTTTT. Its protein is CASSRITGTGELFF.

The rearrangement links TRBV23-1 to TRBJ2-2, with D possibly being TRBD1 (6 bases). TRBV23-1 is labeled an ORF, and its function is uncertain. V lost 6 bases and J 7 bases, leaving 18 bases between the germline ends. The CDR3 runs 15 residues. Here the CDR3 DNA reads TGCGCCAGCAGCCTATACAGGGCGTGGGGCGGGGAGCTGTTTTTT. It translates to CASSLYRAWGGELFF.

The chain combines TRBV19 with TRBJ2-7; the D is unclear. Germline V lookup: CDR1 LNHDA, CDR2 SQIVND (reference sequence). CDR3 size: 13 residues. The ends were cut back, 3 bases at V and 2 bases at J, with 8 bases in the middle. The CDR3 sequence is CASSISSTYEQYF. DNA of the CDR3: TGTGCCAGTAGTATCAGTTCCACCTACGAGCAGTACTTC.

The chain links TRBV9 to TRBJ1-1; 8 bases are shared with TRBD1. Germline CDR1 is SGDLS and CDR2 is YYNGEE. V shed 3 bases and J 8 bases; nucleotides not matched to a gene: 3. This CDR3 is built from 12 residues. CDR3 nucleotides: TGTGCCAGCAGCGGCGACAGGGGAGAAGCTTTCTTT. Amino acids: CASSGDRGEAFF.

The chain has TRBV19 and TRBJ1-5; unclear D gene. The length of the CDR3 is 15 residues. CDR1 and CDR2 from the germline V gene are LNHDA and SQIVND (reference sequence). Trimming shortened V by 1 base and J by 3 bases, and 10 bases separated the two germline ends. CDR3 DNA: TGTGCCAGTAGTATAGCCGTAGTTGACAATCAGCCCCAGCATTTT. It translates to CASSIAVVDNQPQHF.

The genes are TRBV11-3 and TRBJ2-7; D is possibly TRBD2 (5 bases). Trimming removed 2 bases at V and 3 bases at J, with 8 bases between. The CDR3 is made up of 13 amino acids. CDR1 is SGHNT and CDR2 is YENEEA in the germline V gene. The CDR3 DNA sequence: TGTGCCAGCAGCTTAAGAGGGCACTACGAGCAGTACTTC. It codes for CASSLRGHYEQYF.

The chain is built from TRBV4-1 and TRBJ1-6; weak D call: TRBD1 (5 bases). The CDR3 loop spans 15 amino acids. Germline CDR1 is MGHRA and CDR2 is YSYEKL. V gave up 3 bases and J gave up 7 bases, with 13 bases separating them. Here the CDR3 DNA reads TGCGCCAGCAGCCAGCGGGGGGTGTCAAATTCACCCCTCCACTTT. Translation gives CASSQRGVSNSPLHF.

The rearrangement joins TRBV3-1 (or the pseudogene TRBV3-2) to TRBJ2-7; TRBD1 agrees at 9 bases. CDR1 is LGHDT and CDR2 is YNNKEL in the germline V gene (reference sequence). The ends lost 2 bases at V and 3 bases at J; junction bases unmatched: 5. The CDR3 loop spans 15 amino acids. The chain's CDR3 is CASSQMQTGGYEQYF. The CDR3 nucleotides are TGTGCCAGCAGCCAAATGCAGACAGGGGGCTACGAGCAGTACTTC.

V and J are TRBV4-1 and TRBJ1-2; tentatively, D is TRBD1 (5 bases). This CDR3 contains 15 residues. Germline CDR1 MGHRA, CDR2 YSYEKL. The V gene lost 0 bases and the J gene lost 1 base, with 9 bases spanning the gap. The CDR3 region has the DNA TGCGCCAGCAGCCAAGATTCGACAGTTAACTATGGCTACACCTTC. Protein: CASSQDSTVNYGYTF.